These T cell receptor beta chains were read from a single sample in a study of blood T cells in healthy people across ages. TCRdb fed the 5' RACE reads into MiXCR, producing one record per CDR3 protein. This table holds more than 800,000 distinct CDR3 sequences, less than 35% found once. The material sequenced was blood. The source of these receptors is a woman of 80 years or more in good health. Each CDR3 is given with its conserved first and last residue. D genes are given only for firm matches. Clone size is shown for a subset of rows, as once, few, many or a class of expanded clone.

>-|-|TRBJ1-1|TRBV5-4
TGTGCCAGCAGCTGGGGGCCGGGGGTTCAGGGCACTGAAGCTTTCTTT
CASSWGPGVQGTEAFF
>-|TRBD1|TRBJ2-7|TRBV6-2/TRBV6-3
TGTGCCAGCAGTACCCCTTCCGGGACAGGGGCCTACGAGCAGTACTTC
CASSTPSGTGAYEQYF
>few|TRBD2|TRBJ2-3|TRBV5-6
TGTGCCAGCAGCTATAGCGGGGGGGCATTAAATAAGTATTTT
CASSYSGGALNKYF
>many|TRBD1|TRBJ1-6|TRBV20-1
TGCAGTGCTAGACCCCGACAGGGAGGAGAGTCACCCCTCCACTTT
CSARPRQGGESPLHF
>many|-|TRBJ1-4|TRBV20-1
TGCAGTGCTAGGGCGAACCCGGGACGGCTGGATGAAAAACTGTTTTTT
CSARANPGRLDEKLFF
>many|TRBD2|TRBJ2-7|TRBV3-1
TGTGCCAGCAGCCCTAGCGGGGACCTCTACGAGCAGTACTTC
CASSPSGDLYEQYF
>few|-|TRBJ1-2|TRBV18
TGTGCCAGCCACGGGCAGGAGAATTACTATGGCTACACCTTC
CASHGQENYYGYTF
>-|-|TRBJ2-4|TRBV21-1
TGTGCCGGCAGCAAGACAGGGGGCAAAAACATTCAGTACTTC
CAGSKTGGKNIQYF
>-|-|TRBJ2-5|TRBV14
TGTGCCAACAGCCCGACATTGCAAGAGACCCAGTACTTC
CANSPTLQETQYF
>many|-|TRBJ2-5|TRBV6-1
TGTGCCATCAACGGCAGGGCGGTCCAAGAGACCCAGTACTTC
CAINGRAVQETQYF
>many|-|TRBJ2-5|TRBV6-5
TGTGCCAGCAGTTACGATCACGGCCGAGAGACCCAGTACTTC
CASSYDHGRETQYF
>-|TRBD2|TRBJ2-7|TRBV11-2
TGTGCCAGCAGCTCCAGGGGGGCTAGCGGGAGCTCCTACGAGCAGTACTTC
CASSSRGASGSSYEQYF
>many|TRBD1|TRBJ1-5|TRBV6-5
TGTGCCAGCAGAACAGGGGGCGCGGGCAATCAGCCCCAGCATTTT
CASRTGGAGNQPQHF
>few|-|TRBJ2-7|TRBV2
TGTGCCAGCAGTGAGAGGAGGGGGGAGGACGAGCAGTACTTC
CASSERRGEDEQYF
>-|-|TRBJ2-1|TRBV5-4
TGTGCCAGCAGCTTGGGCCATTCGGAAAATGAGCAGTTCTTC
CASSLGHSENEQFF
>many|-|TRBJ2-1|TRBV4-3
TGCGCCAGCAGCCAGATGACGGGGGCCCAGTTCTTC
CASSQMTGAQFF
>-|-|TRBJ2-1|TRBV6-2/TRBV6-3
TGTGCCAGCAGCGACTGGGGATCGGAGACCCAGTTCTTC
CASSDWGSETQFF
>many|-|TRBJ1-2|TRBV29-1
TGCAGCGTTGAAGATCAGTCAGGCTATGGCTACACCTTC
CSVEDQSGYGYTF
>many|-|TRBJ2-3|TRBV6-6
TGTGCCAGCACCAAAGGGGACGGAAGCACAGATACGCAGTATTTT
CASTKGDGSTDTQYF
>-|TRBD2|TRBJ2-3|TRBV6-6
TGTGCCAGCAGTTACCCGGGGACTAGGGGCACAGGTACGCAGTATTTT
CASSYPGTRGTGTQYF
>many|-|TRBJ2-6|TRBV5-5
TGTGCCAGCAGCACTGAAGCCGGATCTGGGGCCAACGTCCTGACTTTC
CASSTEAGSGANVLTF
>many|-|TRBJ2-1|TRBV28
TGTGCCAGCAGTTCAGCTATTAGCGGCCTCTCCTACAATGAGCAGTTCTTC
CASSSAISGLSYNEQFF
>-|-|TRBJ1-1|TRBV12-3/TRBV12-4
TGTGCCAGCAGTACACAGGTAACGAACACTGAAGCTTTCTTT
CASSTQVTNTEAFF
>many|-|TRBJ1-4|TRBV27
TGTGCCAGCAGTTTAACTCGGACAAGAACTAATGAAAAACTGTTTTTT
CASSLTRTRTNEKLFF
>many|-|TRBJ1-1|TRBV4-2
TGTGCCAGCAGCCAAGGGCAAGGGGGGAACACTGAAGCTTTCTTT
CASSQGQGGNTEAFF
>-|TRBD1|TRBJ2-7|TRBV7-8
TGTGCCATTTCGGTGGGGACAGGGGGCTACGAGCAGTACTTC
CAISVGTGGYEQYF
>many|TRBD2|TRBJ2-1|TRBV29-1
TGCAGCGGCGGGACGGCGCGGGGGGGCCATCGTAATGAGCAGTTCTTC
CSGGTARGGHRNEQFF
>few|TRBD1|TRBJ1-1|TRBV7-6
TGTGCCAGCAGCCCACAGGGGGCTAGGAGCACTGAAGCTTTCTTT
CASSPQGARSTEAFF
>many|-|TRBJ2-7|TRBV7-2
TGTGCCAGCAGCTTAGGGCTTGGGAGCGCCTACGAGCAGTACTTC
CASSLGLGSAYEQYF
>-|-|TRBJ2-5|TRBV4-2
TGTGCCAGCAGCCAAGATCGAGGTGAGCAGTACTTC
CASSQDRGEQYF
>-|-|TRBJ1-2|TRBV3-1
TGTGCCAGCAGCCGAGGAACAGGGACGCACGGCTACACCTTC
CASSRGTGTHGYTF
>-|TRBD1|TRBJ1-1|TRBV20-1
TGCAGTGCTCCCCGGACAGGGAGAAGGACTGAAGCTTTCTTT
CSAPRTGRRTEAFF
>few|TRBD1|TRBJ2-7|TRBV6-5
TGTGCCAGCGGGCTTGACAGGGTGCCCTACGAGCAGTACTTC
CASGLDRVPYEQYF
>many|-|TRBJ2-4|TRBV12-3/TRBV12-4
TGTGCCAGCAGTTTCCAGGAGAACATTCAGTACTTC
CASSFQENIQYF
>many|TRBD1|TRBJ2-2|TRBV7-2
TGTGCCAGCAGCTTAGGGGTACAGGGGGCCTCCGGGGAGCTGTTTTTT
CASSLGVQGASGELFF
>few|-|TRBJ1-2|TRBV19
TGTGCCAGTAGTATAGTGGGCGGAAACTATGGCTACACCTTC
CASSIVGGNYGYTF
>-|TRBD1|TRBJ1-5|TRBV6-2/TRBV6-3
TGTGCCAGCAGTCCCTCCGGACAGGGATGGGGTCAGCCCCAGCATTTT
CASSPSGQGWGQPQHF
>many|-|TRBJ2-1|TRBV7-6
TGTGCCAGCAGCGGGGGTTATTCGGGGGCTTCCTACAATGAGCAGTTCTTC
CASSGGYSGASYNEQFF
>many|-|TRBJ2-5|TRBV6-2/TRBV6-3
TGTGCCAGCATGGGGGGCCCACAAGAGACCCAGTACTTC
CASMGGPQETQYF
>many|-|TRBJ2-5|TRBV14
TGTGCCAGCAGCCACTGGAGCGGCACGTCGGGAGAGACCCAGTACTTC
CASSHWSGTSGETQYF
>few|-|TRBJ1-6|TRBV5-6
TGTGCCAGCAGTCTGGAAGGGATAAGGTCACCCCTCCACTTT
CASSLEGIRSPLHF
>few|-|TRBJ1-6|TRBV4-1
TGCGCCAGCAGCGTTCGGACAGAACGAAATTCACCCCTCCACTTT
CASSVRTERNSPLHF
>few|-|TRBJ1-2|TRBV6-5
TGTGCCAGCAGTTACACCCGGACAGCTCCCTATGGCTACACCTTC
CASSYTRTAPYGYTF
>-|-|TRBJ1-4|TRBV14
TGTGCCAGCAGCGGGGGACGTTTGGAAAAACTGTTTTTT
CASSGGRLEKLFF
>-|-|TRBJ1-5|TRBV6-1
TGTGCCAGCAGTCCCCAAATTCTGAGGCAGCCCCAGCATTTT
CASSPQILRQPQHF